Below are 4 T cell receptor beta chains sequenced from a single sample in a study of blood T cells in healthy people across ages. Sample-barcoded 5' priming and a J-beta primer mix drove a second PCR of roughly 6 to 12 cycles. TCRdb reanalysed the 5' RACE reads using MiXCR and keeps one entry per CDR3 protein. Among hundreds of thousands of distinct CDR3 sequences listed, 32% were seen once. Sequenced input: blood. Receptors were obtained from a woman aged 80 or over in good health.

The chain carries TRBV7-2 and TRBJ2-5; D not certain. CDR1 and CDR2 from the germline V gene are SGHTA and FQGNSA. Trimming removed 5 bases at V and 2 bases at J, with 15 bases between. This CDR3 spans 15 amino acids. The CDR3 sequence: CASSLRAGSQETQYF. The CDR3 region has the DNA TGTGCCAGCAGCCTTCGAGCAGGATCTCAAGAGACCCAGTACTTC.

The chain combines TRBV29-1 with TRBJ2-1; TRBD2 aligns across 10 bases. The CDR3 sequence is 18 residues long. Germline CDR1 reads SQVTM; CDR2 reads ANQGSEA. V gave up 4 bases and J gave up 0 bases; unmatched junction bases: 12. DNA of the CDR3: TGCAGCGTTGGACTTACTAGCGGGATCTTCAGCTCCTACAATGAGCAGTTCTTC. This translates into CSVGLTSGIFSSYNEQFF.

This clonotype was counted only a few times. Since a much larger clone is just one base distant, this may be a read error. The chain has TRBV12-3 or TRBV12-4 and TRBJ2-5; a possible D gene is TRBD1 (5 bases). Trimming shortened V by 2 bases and J by 11 bases, and 21 bases separated the two germline ends. The CDR3 is made up of 15 amino acids. CDR3 region: CASSLNGATIDEQYF. DNA for the CDR3: TGTGCCAGCAGTTTAAATGGGGCCACCATCGATGAGCAGTACTTC.

The V and J genes are TRBV7-9 and TRBJ2-1; 7 nucleotides line up with TRBD2. V was clipped by 8 bases and J by 0 bases; unmatched bases: 1. CDR3 length equals 13 residues. Germline loops: CDR1 SEHNR, CDR2 FQNEAQ (reference sequence). Here the CDR3 reads CASGGSSYNEQFF. As DNA, the CDR3 is TGTGCCAGCGGCGGGAGCTCCTACAATGAGCAGTTCTTC.